The 15 T cell receptor beta chains given below trace back to one sample, sequenced in a study of T cell repertoires in cytomegalovirus infection. For these receptors, no antigen is known. One entry per CDR3 protein results from TCRdb running MiXCR on the reads. The table has roughly 990,000 distinct CDR3 sequences, 31% seen once. This sample comprised cultured CD8+ T cells from PBMCs, obtained from culture after CMV antigen stimulation. Every receptor here comes from a human donor in good health (CMV status not recorded). Some clones in this sample may be carry-over from other donors' samples.

V and J are TRBV10-3 and TRBJ1-1; 7 nucleotides line up with TRBD1. There are 16 residues in the CDR3. Germline V lookup: CDR1 ENHRY, CDR2 SYGVKD. V lost 7 bases and J lost 0; bases outside the gene matches: 11. The CDR3 nucleotides read TGTGCCATCACGAGGACAGGCGAACTCATGAACACTGAAGCTTTCTTT. Encoded protein: CAITRTGELMNTEAFF.

This clonotype was seen a few times. V usage is TRBV6-5 and J usage is TRBJ1-2, with no clear D. The germline gives CDR1 MNHEY, CDR2 SVGAGI. V was shortened by 1 base and J by 8 bases, with 8 bases between the two germline ends. The CDR3 extends over 12 amino acids. The CDR3 is CASSYYGSGYTF. CDR3 DNA: TGTGCCAGCAGTTACTACGGATCCGGCTACACCTTC.

The gene calls are TRBV29-1 and TRBJ2-7; D not certain. Germline V gene sequence: CDR1 SQVTM, CDR2 ANQGSEA. V lost 1 base to trimming and J lost 3 bases, with 4 bases between them. The CDR3 loop spans 11 amino acids. DNA for the CDR3: TGCAGCGTTGAAGGAGGCTACGAGCAGTACTTC. Its protein product is CSVEGGYEQYF.

This clonotype was counted only a few times. The chain recombines TRBV19 with TRBJ1-4; TRBD1 is a possible D gene (5 bases). This CDR3 comprises 14 residues. V lost 5 bases and J lost 4, with 11 bases in between. Per the germline V gene, CDR1 is LNHDA and CDR2 is SQIVND (reference sequence). The CDR3 protein is CASSADSYNEKLFF. The CDR3 nucleotides are TGTGCCAGTAGTGCAGACAGTTATAATGAAAAACTGTTTTTT.

This clonotype occurred a few times. The chain combines TRBV27 with TRBJ2-5; 7 nucleotides line up with TRBD2. Germline assignment: CDR1 MNHEY and CDR2 SMNVEV (reference sequence). The J segment lost 2 bases and the V segment lost 5 bases, leaving 11 bases of the junction unmatched. The CDR3 sequence is 16 residues long. The CDR3 reads CASSRFSGGKQETQYF. CDR3 sequence (DNA): TGTGCCAGCAGTCGTTTTTCGGGGGGAAAACAAGAGACCCAGTACTTC.

The rearrangement uses TRBV18 and TRBJ2-4; the D call may be TRBD1 or TRBD2 (5 bases each). Trimming removed 3 bases from V and 3 bases from J, with 15 bases in between. Germline V gene lookup returns CDR1 KGHSH and CDR2 LQKENI. This CDR3 spans 16 amino acids. The CDR3 DNA reads as TGTGCCAGCTCACCCGAGAGGGGTGGGGACAAAAACATTCAGTACTTC. It is translated as CASSPERGGDKNIQYF.

This chain links TRBV15 with TRBJ1-1, with D uncertain. The V gene lost 3 bases and the J gene lost 4 bases, with 12 bases spanning the gap. Germline V gene lookup returns CDR1 LNHNV and CDR2 YYDKDF (reference sequence). This CDR3 comprises 14 residues. The CDR3 region has the DNA TGTGCCACCAGCAGTGACCCCGGTGGCACTGAAGCTTTCTTT. Amino acid sequence: CATSSDPGGTEAFF.

This clonotype was observed a few times. The chain employs TRBV7-3 and TRBJ2-1; TRBD1 matches at 9 bases. Germline V lookup: CDR1 SGHTA, CDR2 FQGTGA. The V gene end was trimmed by 5 bases and the J gene end by 7 bases; junction bases not matched to a gene: 9. The CDR3 length is 15 residues. CDR3 DNA: TGTGCCAGCAGCATTGGGACAGGGAGTGGAAATGAGCAGTTCTTC. Amino acids: CASSIGTGSGNEQFF.

In its sample, this clonotype was seen a few times. The chain employs TRBV10-3 and TRBJ1-1; TRBD1 might be the D (5 bases). This CDR3 contains 15 residues. The V end lost 3 bases, the J end lost 0 bases, and 11 bases lay between the germline ends. Germline loops: CDR1 ENHRY, CDR2 SYGVKD. The CDR3 is CAISDGQGVNTEAFF. The CDR3 DNA is TGTGCCATCAGTGATGGTCAGGGCGTGAACACTGAAGCTTTCTTT.

This clonotype was picked up a small number of times. This sequence joins TRBV28 and TRBJ1-1; no reliable D call. The germline V gene encodes CDR1 MDHEN and CDR2 SYDVKM. V lost 3 bases and J lost 4, with 21 bases in between. The CDR3 has 17 residues. CDR3 nucleotides: TGTGCCAGCAGTTTGAAGGGTCTGAGGTCCTTTACCACTGAAGCTTTCTTT. This gives the protein CASSLKGLRSFTTEAFF.

This clonotype has a count of ten or more. The rearrangement joins TRBV7-8 to TRBJ1-1; maybe TRBD1 (6 bases). The V gene lost 1 base and the J gene lost 3 bases, with 9 bases spanning the gap. The CDR3 extends over 14 amino acids. Germline V gene lookup returns CDR1 SGHVS and CDR2 FQNEAQ. The CDR3 DNA reads TGTGCCAGCAGCTTAGAGGGGGGATACACTGAAGCTTTCTTT. Translation gives CASSLEGGYTEAFF.

This clonotype has only a few counts. The rearrangement joins TRBV7-6 to TRBJ2-6; D unresolved. The CDR3 has 13 residues. Trimming stripped 9 bases from V and 4 bases from J, with 10 bases between. Germline loops: CDR1 SGHVS, CDR2 FNYEAQ. The CDR3 spells CASLPRGANVLTF. DNA for the CDR3: TGTGCCAGTCTTCCAAGGGGGGCCAACGTCCTGACTTTC.

This rearrangement joins TRBV15 to TRBJ2-7; TRBD1 agrees at 9 bases. This CDR3 comprises 13 residues. Germline V gene data show CDR1 as LNHNV and CDR2 as YYDKDF (reference sequence). V shed 5 bases, J shed 6 bases, and the junction held 5 bases outside the gene matches. CDR3 loop: CATSVDRGFEQYF. Here the CDR3 DNA reads TGTGCCACCAGCGTGGACAGGGGATTCGAGCAGTACTTC.

The CDR3 nucleotides read TGTGCCAGTAGTCTCGGAAATAGACAGCCCCAGCATTTT. Translating it yields CASSLGNRQPQHF. The chain combines TRBV19 with TRBJ1-5; D gene uncertain. The CDR3 sequence is 13 residues long. From germline, CDR1 is LNHDA and CDR2 SQIVND (reference sequence). V was pared by 5 bases and J by 7 bases, with 12 bases between.

There are many counts of this clonotype. J is TRBJ2-2 and V is TRBV7-9; D may be TRBD1 or TRBD2 (6 bases each). The CDR3 is 15 residues long. Looked up from germline, CDR1 is SEHNR and CDR2 is FQNEAQ (reference sequence). Trimming took 3 bases from V and 3 from J, leaving 11 bases between them. The CDR3 region is CASSFAGHYTGELFF. DNA of the CDR3: TGTGCCAGCAGCTTTGCGGGACACTACACCGGGGAGCTGTTTTTT.